The text below deals with one TCR beta chain. Its antigen remains unidentified. These data belong to a study of T cell responses to AZD1222 COVID-19 vaccine. Overall study results and limits: The study found Spike-specific TCR breadth and depth rose after two AZD1222 doses.

This CDR3 region has 15 residues. Germline CDR1 is KGHSH and CDR2 is LQKENI. Trimming shortened V by 0 bases and J by 3 bases, and 11 bases separated the two germline ends. The protocol was immunoSEQ multiplex PCR, while the TCRdb copy is restricted to in-frame clones and leaves out a portion. The repertoire has roughly 200,000 clones, 85% to 95% of them found once; the top ten carry 0.95% to 1.3%. This receptor was taken from an adult who received the MenACWY meningococcal vaccine as a control. The sequencing used peripheral blood, collected 28 days after the second dose of the MenACWY control vaccine. The rearrangement links TRBV18 to TRBJ1-1; perhaps TRBD1 as D (5 bases). CDR3 DNA sequence: TGTGCCAGCTCACCACCGGCAGGGCGGCACACTGAAGCTTTCTTT. Amino acid sequence: CASSPPAGRHTEAFF. The variable domain in full, with the rest retrieved from reference TRBV18 and TRBJ1-1, is NAGVMQNPRHLVRRRGQEARLRCSPMKGHSHVYWYRQLPEEGLKFMVYLQKENIIDESGMPKERFSAEFPKEGPSILRIQQVVRGDSAAYFCASSPPAGRHTEAFFGQGTRLTVV.